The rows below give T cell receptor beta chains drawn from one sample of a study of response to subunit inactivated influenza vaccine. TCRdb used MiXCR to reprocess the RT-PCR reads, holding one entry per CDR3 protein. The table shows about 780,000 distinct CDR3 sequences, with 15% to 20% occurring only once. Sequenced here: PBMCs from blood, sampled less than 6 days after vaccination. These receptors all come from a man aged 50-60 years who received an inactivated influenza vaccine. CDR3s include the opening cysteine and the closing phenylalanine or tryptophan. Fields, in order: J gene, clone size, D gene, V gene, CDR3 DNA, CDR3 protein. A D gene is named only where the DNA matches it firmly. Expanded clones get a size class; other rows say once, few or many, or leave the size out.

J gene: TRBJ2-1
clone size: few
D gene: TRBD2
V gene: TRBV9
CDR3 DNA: TGTGCCAGCAGCGTAACCGATGGACTAGCGGGAGAGCGTTACAATGAGCAGTTCTTC
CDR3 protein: CASSVTDGLAGERYNEQFF

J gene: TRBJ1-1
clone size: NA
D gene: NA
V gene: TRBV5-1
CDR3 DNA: TGCGCCAGCAGCTTATCAAGGGACCCTTCCACTGAAGCTTTCTTT
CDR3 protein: CASSLSRDPSTEAFF

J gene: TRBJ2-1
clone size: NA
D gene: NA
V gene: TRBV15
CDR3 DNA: TGTGCCACCCGATTGGAGGGGGGTTTTGATGAGCAGTTCTTC
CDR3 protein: CATRLEGGFDEQFF

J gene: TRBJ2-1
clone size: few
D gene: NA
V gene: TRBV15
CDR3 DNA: TGTGCCACCAGCAGAGAGGAAGGGAGGCAGTTCTTC
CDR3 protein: CATSREEGRQFF

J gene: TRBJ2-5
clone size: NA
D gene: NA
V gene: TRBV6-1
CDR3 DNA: TGTGCCAGCAGACTGCACGTCCAAGAGACCCAGTACTTC
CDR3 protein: CASRLHVQETQYF

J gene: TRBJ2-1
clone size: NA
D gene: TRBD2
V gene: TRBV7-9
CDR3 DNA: TGTGCCAGCAGCTTAGAAGGACTAGTAAACAATGAGCAGTTCTTC
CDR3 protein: CASSLEGLVNNEQFF

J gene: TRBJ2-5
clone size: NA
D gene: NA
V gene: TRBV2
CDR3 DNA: TGTGCCAGCAGTGAGAGGTCAGGGCTCCCGGAGACCCAGTACTTC
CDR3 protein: CASSERSGLPETQYF

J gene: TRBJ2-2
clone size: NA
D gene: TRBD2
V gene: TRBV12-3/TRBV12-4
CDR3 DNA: TGTGCCAGCAGTCCGGGACTAGCGGGAGTCGGGGAGCTGTTTTTT
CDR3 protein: CASSPGLAGVGELFF

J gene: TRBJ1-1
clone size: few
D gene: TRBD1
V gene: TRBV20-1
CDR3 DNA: TGCAGTGCTAGGGGGACAGGGGTTACTGAAGCTTTCTTT
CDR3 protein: CSARGTGVTEAFF

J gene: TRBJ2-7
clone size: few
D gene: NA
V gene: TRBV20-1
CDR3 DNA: TGCAGTGCTAGCGCAGGGCGCTACGAGCAGTACTTC
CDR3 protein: CSASAGRYEQYF

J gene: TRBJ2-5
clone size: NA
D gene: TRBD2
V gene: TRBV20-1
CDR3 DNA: TGCATTGCTAGAGATGTGACTAGCCCCTCGGAGACCCAGTACTTC
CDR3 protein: CIARDVTSPSETQYF

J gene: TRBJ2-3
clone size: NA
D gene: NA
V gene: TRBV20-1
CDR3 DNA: TGCAGTGCTAGACCCCCTTGGGATACGCAGTATTTT
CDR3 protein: CSARPPWDTQYF

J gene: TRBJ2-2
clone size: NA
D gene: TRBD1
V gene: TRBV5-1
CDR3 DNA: TGCGCCAGCAGCTTTTTCGGACAGGAAAGATCCACCGGGGAGCTGTTTTTT
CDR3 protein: CASSFFGQERSTGELFF

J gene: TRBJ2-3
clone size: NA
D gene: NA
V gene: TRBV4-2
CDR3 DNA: TGTGCCAGCAGCCGAGGAGGAGCGGAGTCAACCACAGATACGCAGTATTTT
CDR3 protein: CASSRGGAESTTDTQYF

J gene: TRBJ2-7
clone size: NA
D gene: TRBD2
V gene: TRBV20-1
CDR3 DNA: TGCAGTGCTAGAGGACTAGCGGGAGGAAATATATACGAGCAGTACTTC
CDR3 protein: CSARGLAGGNIYEQYF

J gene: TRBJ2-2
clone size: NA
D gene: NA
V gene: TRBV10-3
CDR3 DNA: TGTGCCATCACCGGAAGGTCCGGGGAGCTGTTTTTT
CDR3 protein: CAITGRSGELFF

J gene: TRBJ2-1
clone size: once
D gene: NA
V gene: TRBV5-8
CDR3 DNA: TGTGCCAGCAGCTTCCTCAGCGGGAATGAGCAGTTCTTC
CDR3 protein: CASSFLSGNEQFF

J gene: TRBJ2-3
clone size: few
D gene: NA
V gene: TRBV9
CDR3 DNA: TGTGCCAGCAGCGTAACTTCTTCCCGAATCACCACAGATACGCAGTATTTT
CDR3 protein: CASSVTSSRITTDTQYF

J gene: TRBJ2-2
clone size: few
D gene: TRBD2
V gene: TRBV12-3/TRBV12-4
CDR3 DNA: TGTGCCAGCAGTCCCGGGACTAGCGGAGGGGGGGAGCTGTTTTTT
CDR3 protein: CASSPGTSGGGELFF

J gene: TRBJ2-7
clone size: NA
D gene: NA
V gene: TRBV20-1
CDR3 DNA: TGCAGTGCTAGAGACCAAAACAGGGACGGGTCTACGGGGGAGCAGTACTTC
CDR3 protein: CSARDQNRDGSTGEQYF

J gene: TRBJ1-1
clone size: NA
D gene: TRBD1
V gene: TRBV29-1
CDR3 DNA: TGCAGCGGCAGGGGGCAAGGCACTGAAGCTTTCTTT
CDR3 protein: CSGRGQGTEAFF

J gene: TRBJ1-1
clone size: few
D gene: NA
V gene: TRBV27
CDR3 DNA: TGTGCCAGCAGTCCTATTCTAAGGAACACTGAAGCTTTCTTT
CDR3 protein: CASSPILRNTEAFF

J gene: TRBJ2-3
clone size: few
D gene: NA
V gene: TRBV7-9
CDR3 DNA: TGTGCCAGCAGCTTGGATGGACGGAAACCTGGAGATACGCAGTATTTT
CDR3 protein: CASSLDGRKPGDTQYF

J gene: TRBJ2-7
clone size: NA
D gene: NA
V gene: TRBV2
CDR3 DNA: TGTGCCAGCAGTGATTTCGGGGAGAGCTCCTACGAGCAGTACTTC
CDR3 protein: CASSDFGESSYEQYF

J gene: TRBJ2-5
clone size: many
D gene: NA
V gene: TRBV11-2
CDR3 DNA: TGTGCCAGCAGTCCTTATCGCCAGGGAACAGAGACCCAGTACTTC
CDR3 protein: CASSPYRQGTETQYF

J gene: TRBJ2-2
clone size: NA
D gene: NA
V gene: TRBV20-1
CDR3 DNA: TGCACCCCACGGCAGGCGAACACCGGGGAGCTGTTTTTT
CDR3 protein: CTPRQANTGELFF

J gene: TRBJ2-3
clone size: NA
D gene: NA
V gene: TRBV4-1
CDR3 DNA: TGCGCCAGCAGCCAAGTAGTCCGGGGGTTGGGCACAGATACGCAGTATTTT
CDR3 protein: CASSQVVRGLGTDTQYF

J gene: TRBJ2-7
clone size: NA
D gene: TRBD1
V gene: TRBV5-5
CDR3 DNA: TGTGCCAGCAGCCTGGCCGCAGACAGGGGCGAGCAGTACTTC
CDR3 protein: CASSLAADRGEQYF

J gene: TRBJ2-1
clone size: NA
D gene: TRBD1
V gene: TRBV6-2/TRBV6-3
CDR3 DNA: TGTGCCAGCAGTTACCAGGGACAGGGTTCCCGTAATGAGCAGTTCTTC
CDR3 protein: CASSYQGQGSRNEQFF

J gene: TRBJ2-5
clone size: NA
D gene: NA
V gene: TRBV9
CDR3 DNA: TGTGCCAGCAGCGCCCCACAGGGTCGACAAGAGACCCAGTACTTC
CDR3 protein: CASSAPQGRQETQYF

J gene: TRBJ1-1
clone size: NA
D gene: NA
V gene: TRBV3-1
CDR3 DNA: TGTGCCAGCAGCCAAGGGGGTATGGGAGCCCTGACGAACACTGAAGCTTTCTTT
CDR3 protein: CASSQGGMGALTNTEAFF

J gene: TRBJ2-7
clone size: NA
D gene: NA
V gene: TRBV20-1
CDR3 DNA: TGCAGTGCTAGGTGGACCCTCTACGAGAAGTACTTC
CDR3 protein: CSARWTLYEKYF

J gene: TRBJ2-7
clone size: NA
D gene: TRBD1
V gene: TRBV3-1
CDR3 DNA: TGTGCCAGCAGCCAGTTACAGGGGGCTAACGAGCAGTACTTC
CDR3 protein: CASSQLQGANEQYF

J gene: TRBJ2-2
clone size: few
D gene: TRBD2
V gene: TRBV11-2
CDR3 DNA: TGTGCCAGCAGCTTAGGCCCTAGCGGGAGAGCGAACACCGGGGAGCTGTTTTTT
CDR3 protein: CASSLGPSGRANTGELFF

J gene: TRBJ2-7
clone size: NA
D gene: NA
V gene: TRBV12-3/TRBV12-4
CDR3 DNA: TGTGCCAACCCACAACCCGTATGGCGCGGGGCCCCCTACGAGCAGTACTTC
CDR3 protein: CANPQPVWRGAPYEQYF

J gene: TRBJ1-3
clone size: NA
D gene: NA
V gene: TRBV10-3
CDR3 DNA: TGTGCCATTTCCCACTCTGGAAACACCATATATTTT
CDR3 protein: CAISHSGNTIYF

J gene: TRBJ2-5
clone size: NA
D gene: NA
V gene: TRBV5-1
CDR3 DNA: TGCGCCAGCAGCTTGAACCTCGGGACGTCAGAGACCCAGTACTTC
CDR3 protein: CASSLNLGTSETQYF

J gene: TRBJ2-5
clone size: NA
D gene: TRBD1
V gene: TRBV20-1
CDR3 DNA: TGCAGTGCTGCCAGAGGGGGACAGGGGGCTCGATATGAGACCCAGTACTTC
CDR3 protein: CSAARGGQGARYETQYF

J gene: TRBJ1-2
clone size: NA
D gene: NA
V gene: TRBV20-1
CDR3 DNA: TGCAGTGCGGACCACAGGGACCTACGAGGCTACACCTTC
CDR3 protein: CSADHRDLRGYTF

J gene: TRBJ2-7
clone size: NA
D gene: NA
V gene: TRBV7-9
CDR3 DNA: TGTGCCAGCAGTACGGGAAAAATTGGCGGACCAGTCTACGAGCAGTACTTC
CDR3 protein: CASSTGKIGGPVYEQYF

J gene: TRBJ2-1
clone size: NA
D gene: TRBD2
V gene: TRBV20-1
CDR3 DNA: TGCAGTGCTAGAGTAGTCCCGGGACTAGCGGGAGGGCCAATGTCACTTAATGAGCAGTTCTTC
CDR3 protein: CSARVVPGLAGGPMSLNEQFF

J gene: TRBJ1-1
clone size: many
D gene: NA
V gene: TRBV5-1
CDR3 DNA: TGCGCCAGCAGCTTGGTCACCGGGACGGCGAACACTGAAGCTTTCTTT
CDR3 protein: CASSLVTGTANTEAFF

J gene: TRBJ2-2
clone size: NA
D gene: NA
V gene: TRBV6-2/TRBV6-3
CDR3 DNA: TGTGCCAGCAGTTATGGCTGGGCCTCAATAACAACCGGGGAGCTGTTTTTT
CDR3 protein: CASSYGWASITTGELFF

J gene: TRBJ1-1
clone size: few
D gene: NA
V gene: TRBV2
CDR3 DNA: TGTGCCAGCAGTGAAGCGCAGGGCTACACTGAAGCTTTCTTT
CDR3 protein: CASSEAQGYTEAFF

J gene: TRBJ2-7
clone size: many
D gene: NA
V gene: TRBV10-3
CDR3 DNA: TGTGCCATCAGCGGAGGGGGGCGAGCCGCCAACGAGCAGTACTTC
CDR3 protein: CAISGGGRAANEQYF

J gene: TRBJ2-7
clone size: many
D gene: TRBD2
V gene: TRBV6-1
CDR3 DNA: TGTGCCAGCAGTCCGGGGGGGGCTCTCGAGCAGTACTTC
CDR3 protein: CASSPGGALEQYF

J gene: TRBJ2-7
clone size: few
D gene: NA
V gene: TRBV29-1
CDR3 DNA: TGCAGCGTTCGGGACAGGGACTGGGTAGCGGGGGTCTACGAGCAGTACTTC
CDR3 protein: CSVRDRDWVAGVYEQYF

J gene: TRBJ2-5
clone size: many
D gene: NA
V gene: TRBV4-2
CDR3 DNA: TGTGCCAGCAGCCAAGGAGGGCAGGCTCAAGAGACCCAGTACTTC
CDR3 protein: CASSQGGQAQETQYF

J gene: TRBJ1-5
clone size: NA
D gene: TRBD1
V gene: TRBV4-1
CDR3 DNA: TGCGCCAGCAGCCAGGGGAGGGCAGGGGGCATCAATCAGCCCCAGCATTTT
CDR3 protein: CASSQGRAGGINQPQHF

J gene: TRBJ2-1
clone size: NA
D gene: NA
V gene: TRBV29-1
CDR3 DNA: TGCAGCGTTGAACCCTTAGACTTCCTTAACTACGAGCAGTTCTTC
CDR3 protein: CSVEPLDFLNYEQFF

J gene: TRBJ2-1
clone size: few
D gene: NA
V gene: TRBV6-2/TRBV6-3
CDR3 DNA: TGTGCCAGCAGTTACATGTCGTCACCCGGTGGGAATGAGCAGTTCTTC
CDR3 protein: CASSYMSSPGGNEQFF

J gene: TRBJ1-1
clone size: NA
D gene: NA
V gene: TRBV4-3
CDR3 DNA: TGCGCCAGCAGCCAAGGGGGAAGAACTGAAGCTTTCTTT
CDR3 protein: CASSQGGRTEAFF

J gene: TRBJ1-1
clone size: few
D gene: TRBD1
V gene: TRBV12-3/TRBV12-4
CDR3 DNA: TGTGCCAGCAGTTTAGGGGCAGGGGGCTGGACTGAAGCTTTCTTT
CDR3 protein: CASSLGAGGWTEAFF

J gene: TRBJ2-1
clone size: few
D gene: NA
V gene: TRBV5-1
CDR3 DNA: TGCGCCAGCAGCTTGGCCGTCGAGCGGGCCTACAATGAGCAGTTCTTC
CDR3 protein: CASSLAVERAYNEQFF

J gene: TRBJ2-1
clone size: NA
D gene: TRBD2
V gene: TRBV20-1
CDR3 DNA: TGCAGTGCTAGAGCCCGAGCGGGAGGGCCCTACAATGAGCAGTTCTTC
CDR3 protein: CSARARAGGPYNEQFF

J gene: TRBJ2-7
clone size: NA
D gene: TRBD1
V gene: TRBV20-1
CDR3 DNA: TGCAGTGCTGGACAGGGGGCGAAATCCCCCTCCTACGAGCAGTACTTC
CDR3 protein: CSAGQGAKSPSYEQYF

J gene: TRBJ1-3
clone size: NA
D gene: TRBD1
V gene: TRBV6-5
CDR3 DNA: TGTGCCAGCAGTTACTCGAAGGGGACAGATGGAAACACCATATATTTT
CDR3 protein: CASSYSKGTDGNTIYF

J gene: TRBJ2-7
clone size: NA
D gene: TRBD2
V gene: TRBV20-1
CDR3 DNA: TGCAGTGCTTATCTTTCCGGCGGGAGTTCGCAGTACTTC
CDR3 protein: CSAYLSGGSSQYF

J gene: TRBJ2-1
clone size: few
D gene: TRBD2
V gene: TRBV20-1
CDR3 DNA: TGCAGTGCTAGAGATGGTGGCCGGCTAGCGGACTACAATGAGCAGTTCTTC
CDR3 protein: CSARDGGRLADYNEQFF

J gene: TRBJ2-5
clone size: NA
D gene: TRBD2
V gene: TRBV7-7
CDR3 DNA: TGTGCCAGCAGCGCCTCGGGGACTAGCGGAAAAGAGACCCAGTACTTC
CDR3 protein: CASSASGTSGKETQYF